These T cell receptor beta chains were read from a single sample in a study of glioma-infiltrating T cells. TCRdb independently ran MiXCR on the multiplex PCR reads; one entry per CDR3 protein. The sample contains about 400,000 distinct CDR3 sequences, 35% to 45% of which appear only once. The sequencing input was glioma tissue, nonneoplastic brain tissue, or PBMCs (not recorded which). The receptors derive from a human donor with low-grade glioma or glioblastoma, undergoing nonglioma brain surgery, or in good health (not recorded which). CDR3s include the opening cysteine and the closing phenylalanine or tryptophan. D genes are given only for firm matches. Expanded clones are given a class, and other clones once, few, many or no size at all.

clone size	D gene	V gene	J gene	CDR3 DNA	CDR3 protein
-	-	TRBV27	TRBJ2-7	TGTGCCAGCAGTTTAATTTCTTTTGGCGGAACCTACGAGCGGTACTTC	CASSLISFGGTYERYF
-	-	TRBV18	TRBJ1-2	TGTGCCAGCTCACCAACCCCGGGGGCCGATGGCTACACCTTC	CASSPTPGADGYTF
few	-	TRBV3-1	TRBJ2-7	TGTGCCAGCTCCCTTGCTTCGGGAGAGCAGTACTTC	CASSLASGEQYF
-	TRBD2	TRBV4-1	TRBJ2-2	TGCGCCAGCAGCCAAAGCATAGCGGGAGGGAGGACCGGGGAGCTGTTTTTT	CASSQSIAGGRTGELFF
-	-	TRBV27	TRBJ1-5	TGTGCCAGCAGTCCTGGGACAAAGGGGAATCAGCCCCAGCATTTT	CASSPGTKGNQPQHF
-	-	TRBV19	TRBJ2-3	TGTGCCAGTCAAAGATTTAGCACAGATACGCAGTATTTT	CASQRFSTDTQYF
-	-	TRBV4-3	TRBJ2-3	TGCGCCAGCAGCGATCAGGGGCGGTTGGGCACAGATACGCAGTATTTT	CASSDQGRLGTDTQYF
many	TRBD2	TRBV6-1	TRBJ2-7	TGTGCCAGCCGCGGGAGCTTCTACGAGCAGTACTTC	CASRGSFYEQYF
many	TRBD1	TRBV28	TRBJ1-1	TGTGCCAGCAGTTCGACAGGGTTAAACACTGAAGCTTTCTTT	CASSSTGLNTEAFF
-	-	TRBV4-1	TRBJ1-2	TGCGCCAGCAGCCAAGTGTTGAGGGAAAGCGACTATGGCTACACCTTC	CASSQVLRESDYGYTF
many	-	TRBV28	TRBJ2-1	TGTGCCAGCACCCAACCTGGGCCCATTCACAATGAGCAGTTCTTC	CASTQPGPIHNEQFF
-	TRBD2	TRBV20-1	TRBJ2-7	TGCAGTGCTAGATCCGGGGGGGAGGGCTACGAGCAGTACTTC	CSARSGGEGYEQYF
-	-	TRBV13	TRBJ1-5	TGCGCCAGCAGCTGGAGCGTGTGGAGTGCAGGCGATCAGCCCCAGCATTTT	CASSWSVWSAGDQPQHF
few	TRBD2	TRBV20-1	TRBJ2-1	TGCAGTGCTAGAGCACTAGCGGCAGACCTCAGCTCCTACAATGAGCAGTTCTTC	CSARALAADLSSYNEQFF
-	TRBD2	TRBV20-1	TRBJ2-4	TGCAGTGCTAGAGACTGGGGACTAGCGGACTCCAAAAACATTCAGTACTTC	CSARDWGLADSKNIQYF
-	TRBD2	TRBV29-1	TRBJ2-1	TGCAGCGTTCCCCCTAGCGGGAGGGGCAATGAGCAGTTCTTC	CSVPPSGRGNEQFF
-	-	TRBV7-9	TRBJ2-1	TGTGCCGGCAGCTCCGCTCCTCTGGATTCCCGCAATGAGCAGTTCTTC	CAGSSAPLDSRNEQFF
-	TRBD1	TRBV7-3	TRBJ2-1	TGTGCCAGCAGCTTAGGGACAGACAATGAGCAGTTCTTC	CASSLGTDNEQFF
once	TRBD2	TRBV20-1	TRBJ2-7	TGCAGTGCTAGACTAGCGGATTACGAGCAGTACTTC	CSARLADYEQYF
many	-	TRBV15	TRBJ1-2	TGTGCCACCAGCGAGGGTGTTGTCTATGGCTACACCTTC	CATSEGVVYGYTF
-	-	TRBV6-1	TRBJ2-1	TGTGCCAGCATGAGGGCGGGAAGTGGTATTGAGCAGTTCTTC	CASMRAGSGIEQFF
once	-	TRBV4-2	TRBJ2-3	TGTGCCAGCAGCTACGGAATCACAGATACGCAGTATTTT	CASSYGITDTQYF
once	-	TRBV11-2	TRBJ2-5	TGTGCCAGCAGCCCACGGACCAGGGAAGAGACCCAGTACTTC	CASSPRTREETQYF
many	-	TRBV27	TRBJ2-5	TGTGCCAGCAGTCCCCAGGACTCCTGGCGGGGAGAGACCCAGTACTTC	CASSPQDSWRGETQYF
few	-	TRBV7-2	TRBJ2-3	TGTGCCAGCACTCGTCGGGGCGGGTCAGGCACAGATACGCAGTATTTT	CASTRRGGSGTDTQYF
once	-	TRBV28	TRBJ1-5	TGTGCCAGCACTCTCCTCCGAGGGGATCAGCCCCAGCATTTT	CASTLLRGDQPQHF
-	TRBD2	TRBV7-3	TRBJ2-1	TGTGCCAGCAGCTGGGGGTTTAGCGGGGGCGGGGATGAGCAGTTCTTC	CASSWGFSGGGDEQFF
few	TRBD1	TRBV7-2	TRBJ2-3	TGTGCCAGCAGCTTGTGGACAGGCCGCACAGATACGCAGTATTTT	CASSLWTGRTDTQYF
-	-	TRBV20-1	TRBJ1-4	TGCAGTGCTTCGAAGACAGGCCGAAGGGATGAAAAACTGTTTTTT	CSASKTGRRDEKLFF
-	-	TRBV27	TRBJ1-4	TGTGCCAGCAGTTTAGCGTGGACTAATGTAAAACTGTTTTTT	CASSLAWTNVKLFF
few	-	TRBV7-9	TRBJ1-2	TGTGCCAGCAGCTTAGACACTAACTATGGCTACACCTTC	CASSLDTNYGYTF
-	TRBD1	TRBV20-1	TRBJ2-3	TGCAGTGCTGTCCCGGGACAGGGAAGAGATACGCAGTATTTT	CSAVPGQGRDTQYF
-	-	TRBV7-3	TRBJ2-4	TGTGCCAGCAGCGCCGAAGGGGTGAAGATTCAGTACTTC	CASSAEGVKIQYF